This T cell receptor (beta chain) was captured in a study of response to subunit inactivated influenza vaccine. Study-wide results and limits: Each seasonal influenza vaccination recruits few new T cells, the authors suggested.

This clonotype occurred many times. What it binds is not known. This CDR3 spans 11 amino acids. Trimming removed 4 bases at V and 4 bases at J, with 4 bases between. The germline CDR1 and CDR2 sequences are ENHRY and SYGVKD. One entry per CDR3 protein, called by TCRdb with MiXCR from the RT-PCR reads. The data show fewer than 600,000 distinct CDR3 sequences, around 7.9% seen once. The sample was PBMCs from blood, taken around 25 months after vaccination. This chain joins TRBV10-3 and TRBJ2-5, with D unresolved. The clonotype originates from a man between 45 and 75 years old who received an inactivated influenza vaccine. CDR3 sequence reads: CAISAGETQYF. The CDR3, as DNA: TGTGCCATCAGTGCCGGAGAGACCCAGTACTTC.